This T cell receptor (beta chain) was sequenced for a study of T cell responses to AZD1222 COVID-19 vaccine. The CDR3 is made up of 15 amino acids. Trimming took 0 bases from V and 1 from J, leaving 9 bases between them. Per germline, CDR1 WSHSY and CDR2 SAAADI. This clone has a single count. Antigen unknown. The protocol was immunoSEQ multiplex PCR, while the TCRdb copy is restricted to in-frame clones and leaves out a portion. The table has some 180,000 clones, 80% to 95% seen once. General study points: Spike-spanning, vaccine-associated CD4 TCRs were dominant at 160-218 and 743-854. Repertoire sampling happened only post peak T cell response. The donor cohort was predominantly white British with a female majority, and clonal diversity may have been underestimated. Nearly half of spike-specific TCRs reportedly go after variant regions that carry no mutations.

The TCR originated in an adult in good health. The specimen was peripheral blood, collected on day 0 of AZD1222 vaccination. V and J are TRBV10-2 and TRBJ1-2; no clear D gene. CDR3: CASSESFRGNYGYTF. The CDR3 bases are TGCGCCAGCAGTGAGTCGTTCCGGGGTAACTATGGCTACACCTTC.